The 27 T cell receptor beta chains listed next were all sequenced from one sample in a study of blood T cells in healthy people across ages. A second 7 to 11 cycle PCR used barcoded and J-beta primers. TCRdb passed the 5' RACE reads through MiXCR, listing each CDR3 protein once. The sample consists of almost 1 million distinct CDR3 sequences, roughly half of them appearing once. Sequencing used blood. These receptor sequences come from an older woman in good health.

The chain uses TRBV14 and TRBJ1-4; D uncertain. Looked up from germline, CDR1 is SGHDN and CDR2 is FVKESK. V was cut by 3 bases and J by 8 bases, with 13 bases left in between. The CDR3 loop spans 14 amino acids. The CDR3 DNA sequence: TGTGCCAGCAGCCAGACGACGACTGGGGAAAAACTGTTTTTT. Protein sequence: CASSQTTTGEKLFF. The entire variable domain, with the rest obtained from reference TRBV14 and TRBJ1-4, is as follows: EAGVTQFPSHSVIEKGQTVTLRCDPISGHDNLYWYRRVMGKEIKFLLHFVKESKQDESGMPNNRFLAERTGGTYSTLKVQPAELEDSGVYFCASSQTTTGEKLFFGSGTQLSVL.

V is TRBV12-3 or TRBV12-4 and J is TRBJ2-7; D gene unclear. The V end was cut by 3 bases, the J end by 5 bases, with 8 bases between. The CDR3 is made up of 12 amino acids. CDR3 sequence reads: CASSFFSNEQYF. The CDR3 DNA follows: TGTGCCAGCAGTTTCTTCTCAAACGAGCAGTACTTC.

Note on this clonotype: At one of its ends the junction is not consistent with the germline gene, which may arise from a read error. The rearrangement uses TRBV30 and TRBJ1-4; D is unresolved. Per germline, CDR1 GTSNPN and CDR2 SVGIG (reference sequence). The CDR3 totals 13 residues. The CDR3 DNA reads TGTGCCTGGAGTAAGGTGGAAAACGAAATACTGTTTTTT. Residues: CAWSKVENEILFF. Drawing the rest from reference TRBV30 and TRBJ1-4, the complete variable domain is SQTIHQWPATLVQPVGSPLSLECTVEGTSNPNLYWYRQAAGRGLQLLFYSVGIGQISSEVPQNLSASRPQDRQFILSSKKLLLSDSGFYLCAWSKVENEILFFGSGTQLSVL.

The chain joins TRBV20-1 to TRBJ2-3; 8 bases are a match to TRBD1. Germline V CDR1 and CDR2: DFQATT, SNEGSKA (reference sequence). The CDR3 loop spans 12 amino acids. V was clipped by 2 bases and J by 10 bases; unmatched bases: 5. CDR3 bases: TGCAGTGCTAGATCAGGACAGGGTCCGCAGTATTTT. Translating gives CSARSGQGPQYF.

The V gene is TRBV20-1, the J gene TRBJ2-7, with D tentatively TRBD1 (5 bases). The germline V gene has CDR1 DFQATT and CDR2 SNEGSKA (reference sequence). CDR3 length: 13 amino acids. V was cut by 1 base and J by 5 bases, with 12 bases left in between. The CDR3 loop reads CSARAPPRDEQYF. CDR3 DNA: TGCAGTGCTAGAGCCCCCCCCAGGGACGAGCAGTACTTC.

Notes on this clonotype: This may stem from a read error, because a much larger clone lies one nucleotide away. J is TRBJ2-1 and V is TRBV20-1; TRBD2 might be the D (5 bases). Near its end, the DNA agrees better with TRBJ2-7, so the J call may be wrong. The germline V gene has CDR1 DFQATT and CDR2 SNEGSKA (reference sequence). The CDR3 contains 17 residues. Written as DNA, the CDR3 is TGCAGTGCTAGAGATTTCGCTAGCCAAGAAATGTACAATGAGCAGTACTTC. Its protein product is CSARDFASQEMYNEQYF.

In its sample, this clonotype was seen a few times. This sequence joins TRBV5-4 and TRBJ2-1; weak D call: TRBD1 (6 bases). The CDR3 is 17 residues long. Trimming removed 4 bases at V and 7 bases at J, with 24 bases between. The germline V gene encodes CDR1 SGHNT and CDR2 YYREEE (reference sequence). The chain's CDR3 is CASSPPPTGIFLNEQFF. CDR3 in DNA: TGTGCCAGCAGCCCGCCCCCAACAGGGATCTTTCTGAATGAGCAGTTCTTC.

This clonotype was detected a few times. The CDR3, as DNA: TGCGCCAGCAGGGGACTAGCGCCCTTCAATGAGCAGTTCTTC. Amino acids: CASRGLAPFNEQFF. The chain is built from TRBV4-1 and TRBJ2-1; TRBD2 agrees at 10 bases. V shed 6 bases, J shed 6 bases, and the junction held 5 bases outside the gene matches. CDR3 length: 14 amino acids. Germline CDR1 is MGHRA and CDR2 is YSYEKL.

The rearrangement uses TRBV20-1 and TRBJ2-7, with 8 bases matching TRBD2. The last part of the DNA fits TRBJ2-5 better; the J call may be wrong. CDR3 length: 14 residues. From germline, CDR1 is DFQATT and CDR2 SNEGSKA (reference sequence). The CDR3 DNA sequence: TGCAGTGCTACCGGGGGGGGAGTGGGAGAGACCCAGTACTTC. It encodes CSATGGGVGETQYF.

This chain joins TRBV12-3 or TRBV12-4 and TRBJ1-5; D is unresolved. The CDR3 loop spans 13 amino acids. The V end was cut by 6 bases, the J end by 3 bases, with 9 bases between. The CDR3 protein is CASSRGLNQPQHF. The DNA for the CDR3 is TGTGCCAGCAGCCGGGGTCTCAATCAGCCCCAGCATTTT.

This clonotype was observed a few times. J is TRBJ2-5 and V is TRBV18; no clear D gene. Trimming took off 0 bases at V and 0 bases at J, with 2 bases between the two ends. This CDR3 contains 13 residues. CDR1 and CDR2 (germline): KGHSH, LQKENI. The CDR3 DNA sequence: TGTGCCAGCTCACCACCGTACCAAGAGACCCAGTACTTC. It is translated as CASSPPYQETQYF.

The J gene is TRBJ2-2, the V gene TRBV6-5; D possibly corresponds to TRBD2 (6 bases). The CDR3 runs to 18 residues. CDR1 MNHEY and CDR2 SVGAGI come from the germline V gene. V lost 2 bases and J lost 2, with 18 bases in between. CDR3 coding DNA: TGTGCCAGCAGTTACGGGAACGGATTGCGGGGAAACACCGGGGAGCTGTTTTTT. It encodes CASSYGNGLRGNTGELFF.

As concerns this clonotype: This could be a read error, since a much larger clone is one nucleotide away. The chain carries TRBV2 and TRBJ1-6; 9 bases map to TRBD1. CDR3 length equals 15 residues. From germline, CDR1 is SNHLY and CDR2 FYNNEI. Trimming took 11 bases from V and 6 from J; bases not matched to a gene: 11. The CDR3 nucleotides read TGTGCCGGCAACTGGGGACAGGGTGTTAATTCACCCCTCCACTTT. Translation: CAGNWGQGVNSPLHF.

The genes are TRBV7-9 and TRBJ2-3; TRBD2 might be the D (5 bases). This CDR3 is built from 15 residues. Germline assignment: CDR1 SEHNR and CDR2 FQNEAQ (reference sequence). Trimming left V 3 bases short and J 1 base short, with 11 bases between. CDR3 nucleotides: TGTGCCAGCAGCTTTTTGGGAGTCCGCACAGATACGCAGTATTTT. Encoded protein: CASSFLGVRTDTQYF.

There are a few counts of this clonotype. This chain links TRBV12-3 or TRBV12-4 with TRBJ2-1; 9 nucleotides line up with TRBD1. Trimming cost V 6 bases and J 5 bases; bases outside gene matches: 8. The CDR3 is 15 amino acids. The CDR3 region is CASSRDRVINNEQFF. The CDR3 nucleotides read TGTGCCAGCAGCCGGGACAGGGTAATTAACAATGAGCAGTTCTTC.

This clonotype came up a few times. J is TRBJ2-5 and V is TRBV4-1; 10 nucleotides align to TRBD2. The DNA end is more similar to TRBJ2-7, so the J call may be wrong. Germline loops: CDR1 MGHRA, CDR2 YSYEKL. The CDR3 is 16 amino acids. The CDR3: CASSQVQAAGGDEQYF. The CDR3 DNA reads TGCGCCAGCAGCCAAGTACAAGCAGCGGGAGGGGACGAGCAGTACTTC.

V is TRBV15 and J is TRBJ2-7; TRBD2 aligns across 8 bases. CDR1 and CDR2 from the germline V gene are LNHNV and YYDKDF (reference sequence). The CDR3 sequence is 15 residues long. The V segment lost 5 bases and the J segment 1 base; nucleotides outside the gene matches: 7. CDR3 sequence reads: CATSYTSGISYEQYF. The CDR3 DNA is TGTGCCACCAGCTATACTAGCGGAATATCCTACGAGCAGTACTTC.

The chain's CDR3 is CASSQAGTRGADEQYF. The CDR3 nucleotides read TGTGCCAGCAGCCAAGCCGGGACTAGGGGTGCGGATGAGCAGTACTTC. The V gene is TRBV3-1, the J gene TRBJ2-4; 8 bases fit TRBD2. CDR1 is LGHDT, CDR2 YNNKEL, per germline (reference sequence). V was pared by 1 base and J by 13 bases, with 15 bases of the junction left unmatched. This CDR3 contains 16 residues.

This sequence joins TRBV2 and TRBJ2-3; D unclear. Germline assignment: CDR1 SNHLY and CDR2 FYNNEI. The V gene lost 6 bases and the J gene lost 2 bases, with 12 bases spanning the gap. This CDR3 has 14 amino acids. The CDR3 protein is CASSQYKTTDTQYF. The DNA for the CDR3 is TGTGCCAGCAGCCAATATAAGACCACAGATACGCAGTATTTT.

A word on this clonotype: A much more abundant neighbour one base away suggests this may be a read error. This chain uses TRBV5-4 with TRBJ2-7, with a weak D call TRBD2 (6 bases). V lost 3 bases and J 5 bases, leaving 18 bases between the germline ends. Germline V lookup: CDR1 SGHNT, CDR2 YYREEE (reference sequence). This CDR3 is built from 15 residues. The CDR3 coding sequence is TGTGCCAGCAGCTGGCCGACTGCAGGGAGGAACGAGCAGTACTTC. This encodes CASSWPTAGRNEQYF.

J is TRBJ2-7 and V is TRBV14; perhaps D is TRBD1 or TRBD2 (5 bases each). This CDR3 has 15 amino acids. V lost 0 bases and J 5 bases, leaving 14 bases between the germline ends. Germline lookup yields CDR1 SGHDN and CDR2 FVKESK. CDR3 amino acids: CASSQDLGRDDEQYF. Written as DNA, the CDR3 is TGTGCCAGCAGCCAAGATCTGGGCAGGGACGACGAGCAGTACTTC.

The V gene is TRBV12-3 or TRBV12-4, the J gene TRBJ2-7; 12 bases are shared with TRBD1. The DNA end lines up better with TRBJ2-5; the J call may be wrong. This CDR3 region has 14 residues. The CDR3 DNA is TGTGCCAGCAGTCCGGGACAGGGGGCAAAGACCCAGTACTTC. Its protein product is CASSPGQGAKTQYF.

The gene calls are TRBV20-1 and TRBJ2-3; D could derive from TRBD1 or TRBD2 (5 bases each). The V end was cut by 8 bases, the J end by 6 bases, with 24 bases between. CDR1 is DFQATT and CDR2 is SNEGSKA in the germline V gene (reference sequence). The CDR3 is 15 residues long. In DNA form, the CDR3 reads TGCAGTACAACCGAAGGGACCCCGTCGGTGGATACGCAGTATTTT. It is translated as CSTTEGTPSVDTQYF.

There are a few counts of this clonotype. This chain connects TRBV10-3 to TRBJ2-4; D may match TRBD1 or TRBD2 (5 bases each). With 6 bases removed from V and 0 bases from J, the gap between germline ends came to 15 bases. There are 16 residues in the CDR3. Germline lookup yields CDR1 ENHRY and CDR2 SYGVKD. The CDR3 DNA sequence: TGTGCCATCAGCAGGGAGTTGGAGCGAGCCAAAAACATTCAGTACTTC. This gives the protein CAISRELERAKNIQYF.

This clonotype was found a few times. The rearrangement links TRBV6-2 or TRBV6-3 to TRBJ2-3; D unclear. Germline CDR1 and CDR2: MNHEY and SVGEGT. The CDR3 runs to 16 residues. Trimming removed 2 bases at V and 2 bases at J, with 14 bases between. The chain's CDR3 is CASSYPGSPNTDTQYF. In DNA form, the CDR3 reads TGTGCCAGCAGTTACCCCGGATCCCCTAACACAGATACGCAGTATTTT.

The CDR3 nucleotides are TGTGCCAGCAGCCGAGGTTTCGGGAACATTCAGTACTTC. It yields the protein CASSRGFGNIQYF. V usage is TRBV6-2 or TRBV6-3 and J usage is TRBJ2-4, with no clear D. Germline V gene data show CDR1 as MNHEY and CDR2 as SVGEGT. The CDR3 has 13 amino acids. Trimming shortened V by 6 bases and J by 7 bases, and 13 bases separated the two germline ends.

This clonotype was detected only a few times. The chain has TRBV28 and TRBJ1-2, with TRBD1 matching over 12 bases. CDR1 is MDHEN and CDR2 is SYDVKM in the germline V gene. The CDR3 is 13 amino acids. V dropped 8 bases and J dropped 6; count of bases not matched to a gene: 4. The CDR3 nucleotides read TGTGCCAGCGGGACAGGGGGCTGGGATGGCTACACCTTC. It encodes CASGTGGWDGYTF.